The present TCR beta chain was sequenced within a study of blood T cell repertoires in COVID-19. Looking at the study overall: Some COVID-19 samples were acute and others convalescent; all came from the United States, Italy and Spain.

CDR1 and CDR2 (germline): LGHNA, YNFKEQ. The CDR3 is made up of 16 amino acids. The V and J ends lost 0 bases and 9 bases respectively, with 18 bases between them. Profiling relied on immunoSEQ multiplex PCR, and the TCRdb table lists in-frame clones only, not all of them. The sample includes about 100,000 clones, about 85% of them seen just once. This chain joins TRBV4-2 and TRBJ2-1; no reliable D call. The sequencing sample was made of peripheral blood. The origin of this receptor is a man aged 50 or older with active or convalescent COVID-19. This chain's CDR3 is CASSQDLTSVGREQFF. The CDR3 DNA reads as TGTGCCAGCAGCCAAGATCTTACTTCGGTTGGGCGTGAGCAGTTCTTC.